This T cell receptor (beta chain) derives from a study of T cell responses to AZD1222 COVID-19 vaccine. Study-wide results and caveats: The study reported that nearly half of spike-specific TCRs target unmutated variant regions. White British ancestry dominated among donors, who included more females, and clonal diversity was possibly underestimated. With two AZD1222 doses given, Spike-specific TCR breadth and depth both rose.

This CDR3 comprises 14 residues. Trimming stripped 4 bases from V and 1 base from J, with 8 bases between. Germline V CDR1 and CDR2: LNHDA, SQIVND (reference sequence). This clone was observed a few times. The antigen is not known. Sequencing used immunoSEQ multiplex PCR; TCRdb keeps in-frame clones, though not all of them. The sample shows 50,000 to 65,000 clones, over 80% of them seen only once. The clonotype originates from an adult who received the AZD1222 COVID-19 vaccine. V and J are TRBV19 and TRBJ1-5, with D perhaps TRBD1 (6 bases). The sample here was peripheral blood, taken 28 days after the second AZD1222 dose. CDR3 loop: CASSKGVSNQPQHF. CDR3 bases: TGTGCCAGTAGTAAGGGGGTGAGCAATCAGCCCCAGCATTTT.